These 29 T cell receptor beta chains were all obtained from the same sample, sequenced in a study of T cell changes during pregnancy in multiple sclerosis. Libraries were prepared by immunoSEQ multiplex PCR; TCRdb keeps only in-frame clonotypes and omits some of them. The table lists fewer than 130,000 clones, roughly nine tenths of them singletons. This specimen consisted of peripheral blood, obtained after pregnancy. The source of these receptors is a female donor with multiple sclerosis, enrolled in a pregnancy study.

This clone was seen only once. V usage is TRBV6-1 and J usage is TRBJ1-2, with D unclear. CDR1 and CDR2 (germline): MNHNS, SASEGT. Trimming cost V 7 bases and J 2 bases, with 14 bases left between them. CDR3 size: 14 residues. CDR3: CASISRLLNYGYTF. The CDR3 region has the DNA TGTGCCAGCATCTCGCGTCTCCTGAACTATGGCTACACCTTC.

The rearrangement joins TRBV2 to TRBJ2-2, with 16 bases that match TRBD2. V was clipped by 3 bases and J by 3 bases; unmatched bases: 7. Germline assignment: CDR1 SNHLY and CDR2 FYNNEI. The CDR3 covers 19 residues. The CDR3 DNA sequence: TGTGCCAGCAGTGATTGGGGACTAGCGGGGGGGAGTGACACCGGGGAGCTGTTTTTT. Its translation: CASSDWGLAGGSDTGELFF. The entire variable domain, with the rest obtained from reference TRBV2 and TRBJ2-2, is as follows: EPEVTQTPSHQVTQMGQEVILRCVPISNHLYFYWYRQILGQKVEFLVSFYNNEISEKSEIFDDQFSVERPDGSNFTLKIRSTKLEDSAMYFCASSDWGLAGGSDTGELFFGEGSRLTVL.

This clone was counted a single time. The chain is built from TRBV7-6 and TRBJ2-7, with TRBD1 as a possible D gene (5 bases). Trimming left V 5 bases short and J 2 bases short, with 13 bases between. The CDR3 extends over 14 amino acids. Germline V gene lookup returns CDR1 SGHVS and CDR2 FNYEAQ. The CDR3 loop is CASSPSGSAYEQYF. In DNA, the CDR3 is TGTGCCAGCAGCCCCTCAGGGTCGGCCTACGAGCAGTACTTC.

This chain uses TRBV5-1 with TRBJ1-2, with D hard to call. The CDR3 has 12 amino acids. The V end was cut by 4 bases, the J end by 6 bases, with 10 bases between. Germline V gene data show CDR1 as SGHRS and CDR2 as YFSETQ. The CDR3 sequence is CASSPGENGYTF. In DNA form, the CDR3 reads TGCGCCAGCAGCCCCGGGGAGAATGGCTACACCTTC.

The chain is built from TRBV19 and TRBJ1-3; D remains ambiguous. Trimming took 5 bases from V and 0 from J, leaving 8 bases between them. Per the germline V gene, CDR1 is LNHDA and CDR2 is SQIVND (reference sequence). There are 14 residues in the CDR3. This CDR3 is CASSGGISGNTIYF. CDR3 DNA: TGTGCCAGTAGTGGAGGGATCTCTGGAAACACCATATATTTT.

The V and J genes are TRBV11-3 and TRBJ2-3; possible D gene TRBD2, 6 bases. V dropped 1 base and J dropped 4 bases, with 9 bases sitting between them. This CDR3 spans 14 amino acids. Germline-derived CDR1 and CDR2 are SGHNT and YENEEA. The DNA for the CDR3 is TGTGCCAGCAGCTTAGGGTCGGGGGCAGATACGCAGTATTTT. Amino acid sequence: CASSLGSGADTQYF.

The gene calls are TRBV2 and TRBJ1-4, with TRBD1 identical over 8 bases. There are 12 residues in the CDR3. The germline gives CDR1 SNHLY, CDR2 FYNNEI. The V segment lost 8 bases and the J segment 5 bases; nucleotides outside the gene matches: 1. The CDR3, as DNA: TGTGCCAGCCGACAGGGGAATGAAAAACTGTTTTTT. This gives the protein CASRQGNEKLFF.

The chain joins TRBV7-9 to TRBJ2-7; 7 nucleotides match TRBD2. The CDR3 spans 12 residues. The V gene's germline CDR1 is SEHNR and CDR2 FQNEAQ (reference sequence). The ends lost 5 bases at V and 9 bases at J; junction bases unmatched: 7. The CDR3 reads CASSRGEGGQYF. CDR3 in DNA: TGTGCCAGCAGCCGAGGGGAGGGCGGGCAGTACTTC.

This clone appeared a single time. This sequence joins TRBV7-9 and TRBJ2-1; no firm D call. The CDR3 loop spans 19 amino acids. V gave up 1 base and J gave up 0 bases, with 19 bases separating them. The germline V gene has CDR1 SEHNR and CDR2 FQNEAQ (reference sequence). CDR3 amino acids: CASSLGPTNSYSSYNEQFF. The CDR3 bases are TGTGCCAGCAGCTTAGGGCCCACTAACTCATATAGCTCCTACAATGAGCAGTTCTTC.

The chain couples TRBV6-6 to TRBJ2-5; TRBD2 agrees at 8 bases. The CDR3 sequence is 16 residues long. CDR1 is MNHNY, CDR2 SVGAGI, per germline (reference sequence). With V trimmed by 7 bases and J by 1 base, 11 bases remained unmatched. CDR3 DNA sequence: TGTGCCAGCACTCCGGGGACTAGTGCGCCCCAAGAGACCCAGTACTTC. It yields the protein CASTPGTSAPQETQYF.

The chain has TRBV6-5 and TRBJ1-4; D might be TRBD1 (5 bases). The ends were cut back, 0 bases at V and 5 bases at J, with 13 bases in the middle. CDR1 and CDR2 (germline): MNHEY, SVGAGI. The length of the CDR3 is 16 residues. The DNA of the CDR3 is TGTGCCAGCAGTTACTCTCAAGGGGCCGCCAATGAAAAACTGTTTTTT. The encoded protein is CASSYSQGAANEKLFF.

This clone turned up a few times. This rearrangement joins TRBV19 to TRBJ1-1, with TRBD1 as a possible D gene (5 bases). The CDR3 is made up of 15 amino acids. V lost 4 bases to trimming and J lost 3 bases, with 15 bases between them. Germline CDR1 and CDR2: LNHDA and SQIVND (reference sequence). CDR3 sequence reads: CASSSRTHAYTEAFF. The CDR3 region has the DNA TGTGCCAGTAGTAGCAGGACACATGCATACACTGAAGCTTTCTTT.

The chain carries TRBV7-2 and TRBJ2-5; 7 positions agree with TRBD1. Germline values: CDR1 SGHTA, CDR2 FQGNSA. After removal of 5 bases from V and 9 bases from J, the junction contained 12 bases not matched to a gene. The CDR3 contains 14 residues. The CDR3 protein is CASSVNRGTAAQYF. CDR3 coding DNA: TGTGCCAGCAGCGTCAACAGGGGCACGGCGGCCCAGTACTTC.

The V gene is TRBV6-4, the J gene TRBJ2-3; no clear D. CDR3 length: 14 residues. CDR1 is MRHNA and CDR2 is SNTAGT in the germline V gene. The V and J ends lost 0 bases and 1 base respectively, with 5 bases between them. CDR3 coding DNA: TGTGCCAGCAGTGACTCGGCCGGCACAGATACGCAGTATTTT. This gives the protein CASSDSAGTDTQYF.

This chain connects TRBV9 to TRBJ1-5; 9 bases are shared with TRBD1. The germline CDR1 and CDR2 sequences are SGDLS and YYNGEE. V lost 3 bases and J lost 8; bases outside the gene matches: 12. This CDR3 spans 16 amino acids. The DNA for the CDR3 is TGTGCCAGCAGCGAGACGACAGGGGGTTTGGTGGAGCCCCAGCATTTT. This encodes CASSETTGGLVEPQHF. The whole variable domain, remainder taken from reference TRBV9 and TRBJ1-5, is DSGVTQTPKHLITATGQRVTLRCSPRSGDLSVYWYQQSLDQGLQFLIQYYNGEERAKGNILERFSAQQFPDLHSELNLSSLELGDSALYFCASSETTGGLVEPQHFGDGTRLSIL.

V is TRBV7-2 and J is TRBJ2-1; D may be TRBD1 (5 bases). This CDR3 has 16 residues. Germline CDR1 is SGHTA and CDR2 is FQGNSA. V shed 2 bases and J shed 6 bases, with 17 bases lying between them. CDR3 coding DNA: TGTGCCAGCAGCTTATTAGGGGTCCACCCGGGCAATGAGCAGTTCTTC. The encoded protein is CASSLLGVHPGNEQFF.

The genes are TRBV7-2 and TRBJ2-5; 9 bases match TRBD1. The CDR3 spans 15 residues. Germline CDR1 reads SGHTA; CDR2 reads FQGNSA. The V segment lost 1 base and the J segment 4 bases; nucleotides outside the gene matches: 4. For the CDR3, the DNA is TGTGCCAGCAGCTTAGGGACAGGGGAAAGAGAGACCCAGTACTTC. It yields the protein CASSLGTGERETQYF. Drawing the rest from reference TRBV7-2 and TRBJ2-5, the complete variable domain is GAGVSQSPSNKVTEKGKDVELRCDPISGHTALYWYRQSLGQGLEFLIYFQGNSAPDKSGLPSDRFSAERTGGSVSTLTIQRTQQEDSAVYLCASSLGTGERETQYFGPGTRLLVL.

This clone appeared once. DNA for the CDR3: TGTGCCAGCAGCTTAGACTTTGCTGGCGGCTATGGCTACACCTTC. Protein product: CASSLDFAGGYGYTF. The V gene is TRBV7-9, the J gene TRBJ1-2; D is ambiguous. The CDR3 spans 15 residues. The V end lost 1 base, the J end lost 4 bases, and 13 bases lay between the germline ends. The V gene's germline CDR1 is SEHNR and CDR2 FQNEAQ (reference sequence).

This clone was observed once. One end of the junction varies from germline; a read error may be responsible. The gene calls are TRBV10-3 and TRBJ1-5; TRBD1 aligns across 9 bases. The CDR3 loop spans 14 amino acids. Germline V gene lookup returns CDR1 ENHRY and CDR2 SYGVKD. The CDR3 spells CAISESTPGQGLDF. CDR3 DNA sequence: TGTGCCATCAGTGAGTCGACTCCGGGACAGGGTTTGGATTTT.

A remark on this clone: At one of its ends the junction is not consistent with the germline gene, which may arise from a read error. The rearrangement joins TRBV7-7 to TRBJ2-3; TRBD2 might be the D (5 bases). Germline values: CDR1 SSHAT, CDR2 FNYEAQ (reference sequence). The CDR3 spans 14 residues. The CDR3 DNA follows: TGTGCTAGCAGCTTAGGCGGGCTCGGCGATACGCAGTATTTT. The encoded protein is CASSLGGLGDTQYF.

The CDR3 nucleotides read TGTGCCAGCAGTCCTAATTTGCGGGGGGGATACGAGCAGTACTTC. Amino acids: CASSPNLRGGYEQYF. This chain joins TRBV2 and TRBJ2-7; 9 nucleotides match TRBD2. With 5 bases clipped from V and 4 bases from J, the junction kept 9 bases outside the gene matches. Germline assignment: CDR1 SNHLY and CDR2 FYNNEI. The length of the CDR3 is 15 residues.

This clone is a singleton in its sample. The rearrangement joins TRBV10-1 to TRBJ1-1; TRBD1 aligns across 8 bases. V lost 6 bases and J lost 4; bases outside the gene matches: 10. The CDR3 consists of 15 residues. The germline CDR1 and CDR2 sequences are WNHNN and SYGVQD (reference sequence). CDR3 residues: CASREDREGATEAFF. DNA of the CDR3: TGCGCCAGCAGGGAGGACAGGGAAGGAGCCACTGAAGCTTTCTTT.

This chain links TRBV6-6 with TRBJ2-5, with D perhaps matching TRBD1 (6 bases). Germline V CDR1 and CDR2: MNHNY, SVGAGI (reference sequence). Trimming cost V 6 bases and J 5 bases, with 19 bases left between them. This CDR3 has 15 residues. The CDR3: CASRFPGTQGETQYF. In nucleotides, the CDR3 is TGTGCCAGCAGGTTTCCGGGTACCCAGGGGGAGACCCAGTACTTC.

V is TRBV5-1 and J is TRBJ2-5; 10 bases map to TRBD2. Germline-derived CDR1 and CDR2 are SGHRS and YFSETQ. J lost 5 bases, V lost 6 bases, and 13 bases had no gene match. This CDR3 spans 16 amino acids. The CDR3 nucleotides read TGCGCCAGCAACCCACGGACTAGCGGAGCCTTCGAGACCCAGTACTTC. Protein sequence: CASNPRTSGAFETQYF.

The J gene is TRBJ1-4, the V gene TRBV13; 12 nucleotides align to TRBD1. The CDR3 runs 17 residues. V lost 5 bases to trimming and J lost 7 bases; unmatched junction nucleotides: 11. The germline V gene has CDR1 PRHDT and CDR2 FYEKMQ (reference sequence). CDR3 bases: TGTGCCAGCAGCGAACCCCCGGGACAGGGGGCGATTGAAAAACTGTTTTTT. This sequence encodes CASSEPPGQGAIEKLFF.

V gene TRBV9 combines with J gene TRBJ1-2, with TRBD1 matching over 9 bases. This CDR3 region has 16 residues. With 3 bases clipped from V and 0 bases from J, the junction kept 6 bases outside the gene matches. Germline-derived CDR1 and CDR2 are SGDLS and YYNGEE. The CDR3 DNA reads as TGTGCCAGCAGCGACCCCCGACAGGGGGCTAACTATGGCTACACCTTC. It encodes CASSDPRQGANYGYTF.

V usage is TRBV6-5 and J usage is TRBJ1-3; D remains ambiguous. The V and J ends lost 0 bases and 3 bases respectively, with 9 bases between them. Germline CDR1 and CDR2: MNHEY and SVGAGI. The CDR3 runs to 15 residues. CDR3 amino acids: CASSYSRTLGNTIYF. In DNA, the CDR3 is TGTGCCAGCAGTTACTCCAGGACTCTTGGAAACACCATATATTTT.

The CDR3 sequence: CASSLTPGLAVKETQYF. DNA for the CDR3: TGTGCCAGCAGCTTAACACCGGGACTAGCGGTAAAAGAGACCCAGTACTTC. This rearrangement joins TRBV7-2 to TRBJ2-5, with 11 bases matching TRBD2. CDR3 length: 17 amino acids. The germline V gene has CDR1 SGHTA and CDR2 FQGNSA. J lost 3 bases, V lost 2 bases, and 8 bases had no gene match.

This clone appeared once. CDR3 in amino acids: CASRPGTAPTSYTF. For the CDR3, the DNA is TGTGCCAGCAGACCAGGGACAGCCCCTACGAGCTACACCTTC. The chain uses TRBV6-5 and TRBJ1-2, with 7 bases that match TRBD1. With V trimmed by 6 bases and J by 9 bases, 13 bases remained unmatched. The V gene's germline CDR1 is MNHEY and CDR2 SVGAGI. The CDR3 has 14 residues.